These 9 T cell receptor beta chains share one sample of origin, sequenced in a study of blood T cell repertoires in COVID-19 (dated by TCRdb to 2018 to 2021). The library was generated by the immunoSEQ multiplex PCR assay. The table comes from immuneACCESS by way of TCRdb, which keeps in-frame sequences with V and J called. Part of the clones is missing from these tables; in studies checked, under half for an unresolved V gene and the rest for unknown reasons. The sample table holds 180,000 or so clones, of which approximately 80% were seen once. The ten biggest clones cover approximately 10% of the sample. The sample was PBMCs or T cells enriched from blood (not recorded which). These receptors all stem from a man in his fifties who had recovered from COVID-19.

J is TRBJ2-1 and V is TRBV6-5; TRBD2 might be the D (5 bases). Germline CDR1 reads MNHEY; CDR2 reads SVGAGI. Trimming shortened V by 7 bases and J by 6 bases, and 16 bases separated the two germline ends. The CDR3 is 14 residues long. The CDR3 DNA follows: TGTGCCAGCACCCCAGGTTGGGGAGTCAATGAGCAGTTCTTC. Protein: CASTPGWGVNEQFF.

The chain combines TRBV4-2 with TRBJ2-1, with D perhaps matching TRBD2 (6 bases). The germline V gene has CDR1 LGHNA and CDR2 YNFKEQ. The CDR3 totals 16 residues. Trimming left V 1 base short and J 9 bases short, with 19 bases between. The CDR3 DNA reads as TGTGCCAGCAGCCAAGGCGGGACTTCTGTTACAAGTGAGCAGTTCTTC. Translation gives CASSQGGTSVTSEQFF.

About this clone: An end of the junction does not agree with germline; a read error may underlie this. The CDR3 sequence is CASSQAQNIQYF. The CDR3, as DNA: TGTGCCAGCAGTCAAGCCCAAAACATTCAGTACTTC. The V gene is TRBV11-1, the J gene TRBJ2-4; D not certain. The CDR3 runs 12 residues. CDR1 SGHAT and CDR2 FQDESV come from the germline V gene (reference sequence). Full variable domain (outside the CDR3, taken from reference TRBV11-1 and TRBJ2-4): EAEVAQSPRYKITEKSQAVAFWCDPISGHATLYWYRQILGQGPELLVQFQDESVVDDSQLPKDRFSAERLKGVDSTLKIQPAELGDSAMYLCASSQAQNIQYFGAGTRLSVL.

V gene TRBV4-1 combines with J gene TRBJ2-1, with 10 bases aligning to TRBD2. J lost 8 bases, V lost 0 bases, and 10 bases had no gene match. CDR3 size: 17 residues. Germline V gives CDR1 MGHRA, CDR2 YSYEKL. The CDR3 is CASSQDQASGSIYEQFF. In DNA form, the CDR3 reads TGCGCCAGCAGCCAAGATCAGGCTAGCGGGAGTATCTATGAGCAGTTCTTC.

This chain uses TRBV10-2 with TRBJ1-6, with D possibly being TRBD1 (6 bases). The CDR3 totals 13 residues. Trimming took off 2 bases at V and 8 bases at J, with 7 bases between the two ends. Germline CDR1 reads WSHSY; CDR2 reads SAAADI. The CDR3 is CASSEQGHSPLHF. The CDR3 DNA reads TGCGCCAGCAGTGAGCAGGGGCATTCACCCCTCCACTTT.

This rearrangement joins TRBV7-9 to TRBJ1-2, with D perhaps TRBD1 (5 bases). The CDR3 has 13 amino acids. V lost 8 bases and J lost 5, with 15 bases in between. The germline CDR1 and CDR2 sequences are SEHNR and FQNEAQ (reference sequence). The CDR3 nucleotides read TGTGCCAGCGGAAGCCAGGGACTTTATGGCTACACCTTC. Residues: CASGSQGLYGYTF.

This chain uses TRBV6-1 with TRBJ2-6, with D possibly being TRBD1 (6 bases). Germline CDR1 MNHNS, CDR2 SASEGT. Trimming took 3 bases from V and 0 from J, leaving 12 bases between them. The CDR3 is 17 residues long. The DNA of the CDR3 is TGTGCCAGCAGTGACCACGGGACACCCTCTGGGGCCAACGTCCTGACTTTC. This gives the protein CASSDHGTPSGANVLTF.

This clone was observed a handful of times. DNA for the CDR3: TGTGCCATCAGTGAGGGACGGGGAAATTCACCCCTCCACTTT. Encoded protein: CAISEGRGNSPLHF. The V and J genes are TRBV10-3 and TRBJ1-6; D is undetermined. Germline-derived CDR1 and CDR2 are ENHRY and SYGVKD. This CDR3 spans 14 amino acids. V was shortened by 2 bases and J by 7 bases, with 9 bases between the two germline ends.

This rearrangement joins TRBV6-1 to TRBJ2-5, with 10 positions matching TRBD2. The V segment lost 2 bases and the J segment 6 bases; nucleotides outside the gene matches: 15. Germline lookup yields CDR1 MNHNS and CDR2 SASEGT. The CDR3 covers 18 residues. As DNA, the CDR3 is TGTGCCAGCAGTGAAATCGGGACTAGCGCTACAAATTTCCAGACCCAGTACTTC. Translated, it gives CASSEIGTSATNFQTQYF.